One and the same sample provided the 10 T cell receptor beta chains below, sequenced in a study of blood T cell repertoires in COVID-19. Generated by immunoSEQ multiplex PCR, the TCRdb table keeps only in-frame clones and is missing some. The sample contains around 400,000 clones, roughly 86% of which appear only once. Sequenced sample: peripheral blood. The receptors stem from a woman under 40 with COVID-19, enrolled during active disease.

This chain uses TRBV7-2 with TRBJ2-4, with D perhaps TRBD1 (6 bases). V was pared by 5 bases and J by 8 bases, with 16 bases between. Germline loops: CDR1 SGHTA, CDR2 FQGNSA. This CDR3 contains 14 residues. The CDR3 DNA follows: TGTGCCAGCAGCACAACAGGGATTTCGGACATTCAGTACTTC. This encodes CASSTTGISDIQYF. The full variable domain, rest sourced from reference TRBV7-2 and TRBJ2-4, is GAGVSQSPSNKVTEKGKDVELRCDPISGHTALYWYRQSLGQGLEFLIYFQGNSAPDKSGLPSDRFSAERTGGSVSTLTIQRTQQEDSAVYLCASSTTGISDIQYFGAGTRLSVL.

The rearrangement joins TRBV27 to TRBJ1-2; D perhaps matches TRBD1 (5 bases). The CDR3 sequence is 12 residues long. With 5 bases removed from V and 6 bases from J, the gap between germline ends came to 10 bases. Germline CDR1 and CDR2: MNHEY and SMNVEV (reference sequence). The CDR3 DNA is TGTGCCAGCAGTGAAACGGGGGATGGCTACACCTTC. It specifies CASSETGDGYTF.

CDR3 coding DNA: TGTGCCAGCAGTGGACAGGGGGACCAAGAGACCCAGTACTTC. It codes for CASSGQGDQETQYF. J is TRBJ2-5 and V is TRBV2; 9 bases are shared with TRBD1. V gave up 4 bases and J gave up 0 bases; unmatched junction bases: 0. The CDR3 spans 14 residues. The germline CDR1 and CDR2 sequences are SNHLY and FYNNEI.

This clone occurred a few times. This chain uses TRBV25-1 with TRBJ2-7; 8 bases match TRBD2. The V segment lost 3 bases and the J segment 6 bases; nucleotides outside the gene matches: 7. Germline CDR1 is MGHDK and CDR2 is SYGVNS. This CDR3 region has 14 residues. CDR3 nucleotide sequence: TGTGCCAGCAGTGACAGCGGGAGTTTGTCCGAGCAGTACTTC. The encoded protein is CASSDSGSLSEQYF.

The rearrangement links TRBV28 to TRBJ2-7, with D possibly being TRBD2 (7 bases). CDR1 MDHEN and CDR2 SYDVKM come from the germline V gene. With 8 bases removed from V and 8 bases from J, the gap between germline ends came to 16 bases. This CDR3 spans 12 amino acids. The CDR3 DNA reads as TGTGCCAGCCAGAGGGGGGGGCAGAAGCAGTACTTC. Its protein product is CASQRGGQKQYF.

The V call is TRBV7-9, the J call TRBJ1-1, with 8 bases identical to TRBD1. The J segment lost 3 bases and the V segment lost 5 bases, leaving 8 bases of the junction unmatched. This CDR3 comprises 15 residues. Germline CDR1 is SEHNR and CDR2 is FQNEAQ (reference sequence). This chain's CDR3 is CASSTTGAADTEAFF. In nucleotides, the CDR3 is TGTGCCAGCAGCACGACAGGGGCGGCCGACACTGAAGCTTTCTTT.

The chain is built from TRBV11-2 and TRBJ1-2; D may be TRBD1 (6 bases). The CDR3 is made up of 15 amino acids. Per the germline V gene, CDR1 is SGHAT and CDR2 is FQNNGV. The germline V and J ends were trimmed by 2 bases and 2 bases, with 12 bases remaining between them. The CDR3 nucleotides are TGTGCCAGCAGCTTAAAGGGACACGAAAACTATGGCTACACCTTC. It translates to CASSLKGHENYGYTF.

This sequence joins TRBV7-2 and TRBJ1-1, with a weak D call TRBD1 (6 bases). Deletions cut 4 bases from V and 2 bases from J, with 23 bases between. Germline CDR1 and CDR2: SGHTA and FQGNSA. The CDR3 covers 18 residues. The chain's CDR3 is CASSSAAAPGQINTEAFF. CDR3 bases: TGTGCCAGCAGCTCGGCAGCTGCCCCGGGACAAATAAACACTGAAGCTTTCTTT. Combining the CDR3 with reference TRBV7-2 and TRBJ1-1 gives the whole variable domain GAGVSQSPSNKVTEKGKDVELRCDPISGHTALYWYRQSLGQGLEFLIYFQGNSAPDKSGLPSDRFSAERTGGSVSTLTIQRTQQEDSAVYLCASSSAAAPGQINTEAFFGQGTRLTVV.

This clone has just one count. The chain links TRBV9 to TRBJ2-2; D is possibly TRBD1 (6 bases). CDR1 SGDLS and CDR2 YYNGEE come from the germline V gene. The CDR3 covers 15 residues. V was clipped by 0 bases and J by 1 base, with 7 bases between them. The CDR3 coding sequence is TGTGCCAGCAGCGTAGGGGGACAGAACACCGGGGAGCTGTTTTTT. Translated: CASSVGGQNTGELFF.

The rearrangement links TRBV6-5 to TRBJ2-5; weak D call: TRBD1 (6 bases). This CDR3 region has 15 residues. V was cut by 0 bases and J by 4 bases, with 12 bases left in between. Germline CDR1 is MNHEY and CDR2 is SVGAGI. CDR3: CASSYSTGISETQYF. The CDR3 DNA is TGTGCCAGCAGTTACTCGACAGGCATTTCAGAGACCCAGTACTTC.